A single sample gave rise to the 25 T cell receptor beta chains below, sequenced in a study of CXCR3-negative and CXCR3-positive naive CD8 T cells (dated by TCRdb to between 2018 and 2020). Sequencer: NextSeq 550. The Human TCR Profiling Kit (MiLaboratory) was used to make UMI-labeled 5' RACE TRB cDNA libraries. Following reprocessing of the reads by TCRdb, the data hold one row per CDR3 protein sequence and no DNA is available. The sample table holds 100,000 to 150,000 distinct CDR3 sequences. The ten largest clonotypes hold approximately 0.29% of the sample. Sequenced material: naive CXCR3- CD8+ T cells from blood. The cell subset or site label on this specimen signifies: CD45RO-CCR7+CD27+CD95- naive CD8+ T cells lacking CXCR3 (TNR3-). The source of these receptors is a human donor in good health. Some clones in this sample may be carry-over from other donors' samples.

The chain recombines TRBV7-3 with TRBJ2-2. Germline V gives CDR1 SGHTA, CDR2 FQGTGA. This CDR3 comprises 14 residues. This CDR3 reads CASSPTYSAGELFF.

The V gene is TRBV4-1, the J gene TRBJ2-5; the D call of TRBD1 rests on TCRdb alone, since no DNA is present to check it. The germline V gene has CDR1 MGHRA and CDR2 YSYEKL. This CDR3 comprises 15 residues. The CDR3 sequence: CASSHPGRNQETQYF.

The rearrangement links TRBV14 to TRBJ1-1. The CDR3 extends over 13 amino acids. The germline gives CDR1 SGHDN, CDR2 FVKESK. CDR3 sequence reads: CASSQGGTLEAFF.

The chain joins TRBV5-1 to TRBJ1-1; the TCRdb D gene call, TRBD1, has no DNA to confirm it. This CDR3 spans 14 amino acids. Germline lookup yields CDR1 SGHRS and CDR2 YFSETQ. Here the CDR3 reads CASSLEQGYPEAFF.

The J gene is TRBJ1-2, the V gene TRBV4-1; TCRdb names TRBD1, which stays unverified in the absence of DNA. Germline CDR1 and CDR2: MGHRA and YSYEKL. The CDR3 sequence is 15 residues long. The CDR3 sequence is CASSQEAQGRNGYTF.

V usage is TRBV7-7 and J usage is TRBJ2-5. The CDR3 has 14 amino acids. The germline V gene has CDR1 SSHAT and CDR2 FNYEAQ (reference sequence). CDR3 residues: CASSLGPPGETQYF.

The CDR3 sequence is CASSQGGDAAIYGYTF. The V call is TRBV4-3, the J call TRBJ1-2; TCRdb's D call, TRBD1, is unchecked because there is no DNA. Germline-derived CDR1 and CDR2 are LGHNA and YSLEER. This CDR3 has 16 amino acids.

This rearrangement joins TRBV7-2 to TRBJ2-2; TCRdb picks TRBD2, but there is no DNA to check that call. This CDR3 is built from 16 residues. Germline CDR1 and CDR2: SGHTA and FQGNSA. The CDR3 reads CASSLVAAGSPGEPFF.

This chain links TRBV7-3 with TRBJ2-2. Per germline, CDR1 SGHTA and CDR2 FQGTGA. The CDR3 consists of 13 residues. The CDR3 sequence is CASSSDNTGELFF.

The chain is built from TRBV6-6 and TRBJ2-1; the TRBD2 assignment by TCRdb is unverifiable without DNA. This CDR3 spans 18 amino acids. The V gene's germline CDR1 is MNHNY and CDR2 SVGAGI (reference sequence). The CDR3 region is CASSYASGGTSSYNEQFF.

The V gene is TRBV15, the J gene TRBJ2-3. Per germline, CDR1 LNHNV and CDR2 YYDKDF (reference sequence). The CDR3 contains 16 residues. CDR3 residues: CATSREYGFSTDTQYF.

This chain uses TRBV15 with TRBJ1-1; lacking DNA, the TRBD1 call made by TCRdb goes unchecked. The germline CDR1 and CDR2 sequences are LNHNV and YYDKDF (reference sequence). The CDR3 has 13 amino acids. CDR3 sequence reads: CATTQGVATEAFF.

This sequence joins TRBV9 and TRBJ2-7. The CDR3 spans 14 residues. Germline V gives CDR1 SGDLS, CDR2 YYNGEE. CDR3 region: CASSVDDNIYEQYF.

The V gene is TRBV5-1, the J gene TRBJ2-1; TCRdb indicates TRBD1, and absent DNA this call remains unverified. From germline, CDR1 is SGHRS and CDR2 YFSETQ. The CDR3 has 12 amino acids. The CDR3: CASSWEPGEQFF.

The chain links TRBV29-1 to TRBJ2-1; TCRdb's D call, TRBD1, is unchecked because there is no DNA. The CDR3 runs to 16 residues. Germline V lookup: CDR1 SQVTM, CDR2 ANQGSEA. Here the CDR3 reads CSVGPPRDRVSDEQFF.

The chain couples TRBV28 to TRBJ2-1; TCRdb's D call, TRBD1, is unchecked because there is no DNA. The CDR3 is made up of 16 amino acids. Per the germline V gene, CDR1 is MDHEN and CDR2 is SYDVKM. The CDR3 sequence: CASSLSLGVSRNEQLF.

V usage is TRBV7-9 and J usage is TRBJ2-7; no DNA is available, so the TRBD2 call from TCRdb remains unchecked. CDR1 and CDR2 (germline): SEHNR, FQNEAQ (reference sequence). The CDR3 has 15 amino acids. This chain's CDR3 is CASSLAGTISYEQYF. The variable domain in full, with the rest retrieved from reference TRBV7-9 and TRBJ2-7, is DTGVSQNPRHKITKRGQNVTFRCDPISEHNRLYWYRQTLGQGPEFLTYFQNEAQLEKSRLLSDRFSAERPKGSFSTLEIQRTEQGDSAMYLCASSLAGTISYEQYFGPGTRLTVT.

The rearrangement uses TRBV29-1 and TRBJ1-1. Germline V gene data show CDR1 as SQVTM and CDR2 as ANQGSEA. This CDR3 is 14 amino acids long. CDR3 protein: CSVEAGIMNTEAFF.

The chain combines TRBV7-6 with TRBJ2-7; with no DNA, the TCRdb D assignment of TRBD2 cannot be verified. Germline V gene sequence: CDR1 SGHVS, CDR2 FNYEAQ. The CDR3 consists of 15 residues. This chain's CDR3 is CASSPPGVAVYEQYF.

This sequence joins TRBV23-1 and TRBJ2-7; TCRdb selects TRBD2, and the lack of DNA leaves this call unchecked. TRBV23-1 is filed as an ORF, its function uncertain. This CDR3 is 19 amino acids long. CDR3 protein: CASSPIWPFSPSYLYEQYF.

The chain uses TRBV7-6 and TRBJ1-1; TCRdb selects TRBD1, and the lack of DNA leaves this call unchecked. Germline V CDR1 and CDR2: SGHVS, FNYEAQ. The CDR3 runs 14 residues. CDR3: CASSLATGGTEAFF.

The chain recombines TRBV2 with TRBJ2-1; the D call of TRBD2 rests on TCRdb alone, since no DNA is present to check it. The CDR3 has 15 residues. Germline V gene lookup returns CDR1 SNHLY and CDR2 FYNNEI. The chain's CDR3 is CASSENWGLDNEQFF.

The J gene is TRBJ2-2, the V gene TRBV7-6; the TCRdb D gene call, TRBD2, has no DNA to confirm it. The CDR3 has 14 amino acids. CDR1 and CDR2 from the germline V gene are SGHVS and FNYEAQ. The CDR3 loop is CASSSGVRTGELFF.

This rearrangement joins TRBV7-3 to TRBJ1-1. Germline CDR1 reads SGHTA; CDR2 reads FQGTGA. The CDR3 is made up of 12 amino acids. This chain's CDR3 is CASGLGNTEAFF.

The chain links TRBV29-1 to TRBJ2-4. Germline values: CDR1 SQVTM, CDR2 ANQGSEA. The CDR3 runs 15 residues. CDR3 region: CSVEASGGSKNIQYF.